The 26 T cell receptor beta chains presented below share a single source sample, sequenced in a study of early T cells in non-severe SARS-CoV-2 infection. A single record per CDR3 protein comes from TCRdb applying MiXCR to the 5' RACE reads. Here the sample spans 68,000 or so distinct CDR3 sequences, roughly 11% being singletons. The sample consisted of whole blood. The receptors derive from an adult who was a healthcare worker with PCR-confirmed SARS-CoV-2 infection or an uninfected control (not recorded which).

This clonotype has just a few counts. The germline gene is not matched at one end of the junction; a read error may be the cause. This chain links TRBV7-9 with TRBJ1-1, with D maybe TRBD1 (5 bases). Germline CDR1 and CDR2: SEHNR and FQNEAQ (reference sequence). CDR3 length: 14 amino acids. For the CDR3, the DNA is TGTGCCAGCAGCTCGATGCAGGGTAATTATGAAGTTTTCTTT. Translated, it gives CASSSMQGNYEVFF.

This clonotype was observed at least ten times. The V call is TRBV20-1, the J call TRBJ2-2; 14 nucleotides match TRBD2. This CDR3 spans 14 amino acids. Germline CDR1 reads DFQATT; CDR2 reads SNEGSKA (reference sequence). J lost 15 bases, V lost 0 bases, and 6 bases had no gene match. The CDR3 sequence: CSARDWTSGRTLFF. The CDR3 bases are TGCAGTGCTAGAGACTGGACTAGCGGGAGGACTTTGTTTTTT.

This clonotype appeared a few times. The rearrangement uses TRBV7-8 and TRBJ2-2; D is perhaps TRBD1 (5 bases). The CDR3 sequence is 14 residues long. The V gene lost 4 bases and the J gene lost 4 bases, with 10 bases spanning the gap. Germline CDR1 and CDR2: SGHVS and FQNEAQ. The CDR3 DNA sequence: TGTGCCAGCAGCTCGATGACAGCCACCGGGGAGCTGTTTTTT. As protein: CASSSMTATGELFF.

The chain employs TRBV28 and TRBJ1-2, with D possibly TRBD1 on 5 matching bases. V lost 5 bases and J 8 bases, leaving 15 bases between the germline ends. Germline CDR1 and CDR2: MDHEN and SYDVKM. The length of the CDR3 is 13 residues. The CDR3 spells CASSLGEFAGYTF. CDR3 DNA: TGTGCCAGCAGTCTAGGGGAATTCGCGGGCTACACCTTC.

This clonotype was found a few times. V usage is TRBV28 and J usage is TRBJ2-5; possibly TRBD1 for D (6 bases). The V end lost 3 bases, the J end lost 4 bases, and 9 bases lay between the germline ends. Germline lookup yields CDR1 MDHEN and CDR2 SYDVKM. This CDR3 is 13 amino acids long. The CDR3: CASSFQGPETQYF. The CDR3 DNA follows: TGTGCCAGCAGTTTTCAGGGGCCAGAGACCCAGTACTTC.

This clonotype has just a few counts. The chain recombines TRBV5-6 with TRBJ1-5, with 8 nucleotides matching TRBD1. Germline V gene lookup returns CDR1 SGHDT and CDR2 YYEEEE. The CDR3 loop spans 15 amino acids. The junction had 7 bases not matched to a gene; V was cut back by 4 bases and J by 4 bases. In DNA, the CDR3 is TGTGCCAGCAGCACGACAGGGGCCTTAAATCAGCCCCAGCATTTT. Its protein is CASSTTGALNQPQHF.

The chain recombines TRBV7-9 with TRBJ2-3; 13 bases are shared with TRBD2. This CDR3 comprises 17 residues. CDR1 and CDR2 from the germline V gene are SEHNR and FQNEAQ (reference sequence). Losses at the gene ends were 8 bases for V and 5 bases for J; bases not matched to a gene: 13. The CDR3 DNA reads TGTGCCAGCTGGTCTTCCGGGACTAGCGGGAAAAGAGATACGCAGTATTTT. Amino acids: CASWSSGTSGKRDTQYF.

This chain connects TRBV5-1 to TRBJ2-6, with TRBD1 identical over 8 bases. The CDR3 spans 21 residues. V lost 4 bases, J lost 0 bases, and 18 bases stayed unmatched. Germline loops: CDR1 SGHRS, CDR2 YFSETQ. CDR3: CASSLLGQAWAISSGANVLTF. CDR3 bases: TGCGCCAGCAGCCTCCTGGGACAGGCTTGGGCGATAAGCTCTGGGGCCAACGTCCTGACTTTC.

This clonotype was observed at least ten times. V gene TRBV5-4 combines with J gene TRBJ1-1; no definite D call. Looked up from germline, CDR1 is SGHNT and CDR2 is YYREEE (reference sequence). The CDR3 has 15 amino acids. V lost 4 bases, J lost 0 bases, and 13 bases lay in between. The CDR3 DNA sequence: TGTGCCAGCAGCCCCGAGGACGGGATGAACACTGAAGCTTTCTTT. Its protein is CASSPEDGMNTEAFF.

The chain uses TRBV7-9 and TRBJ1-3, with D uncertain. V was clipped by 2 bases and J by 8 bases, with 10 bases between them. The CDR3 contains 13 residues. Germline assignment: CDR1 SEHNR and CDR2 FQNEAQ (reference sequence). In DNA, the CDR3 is TGTGCCAGCAGCTTATGGGAGGACCACACCATATATTTT. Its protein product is CASSLWEDHTIYF.

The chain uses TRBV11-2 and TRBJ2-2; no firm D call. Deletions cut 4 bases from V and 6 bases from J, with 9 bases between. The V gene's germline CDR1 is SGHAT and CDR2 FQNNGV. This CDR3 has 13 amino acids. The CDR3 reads CASSWTPAGELFF. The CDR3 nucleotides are TGTGCCAGCAGCTGGACGCCTGCCGGGGAGCTGTTTTTT. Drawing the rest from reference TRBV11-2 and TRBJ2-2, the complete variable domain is EAGVAQSPRYKIIEKRQSVAFWCNPISGHATLYWYQQILGQGPKLLIQFQNNGVVDDSQLPKDRFSAERLKGVDSTLKIQPAKLEDSAVYLCASSWTPAGELFFGEGSRLTVL.

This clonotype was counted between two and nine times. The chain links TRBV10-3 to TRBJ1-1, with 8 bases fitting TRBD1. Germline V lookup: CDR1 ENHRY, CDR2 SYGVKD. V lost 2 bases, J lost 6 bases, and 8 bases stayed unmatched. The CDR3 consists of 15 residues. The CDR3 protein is CAISEATGEFAEAFF. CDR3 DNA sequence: TGTGCCATCAGTGAGGCGACAGGGGAATTCGCTGAAGCTTTCTTT.

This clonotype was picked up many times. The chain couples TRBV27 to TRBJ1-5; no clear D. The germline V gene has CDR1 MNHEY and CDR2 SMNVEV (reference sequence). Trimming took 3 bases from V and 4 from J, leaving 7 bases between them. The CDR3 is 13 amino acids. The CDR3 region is CASSFMWNQPQHF. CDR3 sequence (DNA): TGTGCCAGCAGTTTTATGTGGAATCAGCCCCAGCATTTT.

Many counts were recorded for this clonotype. The CDR3 loop reads CSARALAEAFF. CDR3 nucleotides: TGCAGTGCCAGGGCTCTCGCTGAAGCTTTCTTT. J is TRBJ1-1 and V is TRBV20-1; perhaps TRBD1 as D (5 bases). The V and J ends lost 6 bases and 6 bases respectively, with 11 bases between them. This CDR3 has 11 residues. Per germline, CDR1 DFQATT and CDR2 SNEGSKA (reference sequence).

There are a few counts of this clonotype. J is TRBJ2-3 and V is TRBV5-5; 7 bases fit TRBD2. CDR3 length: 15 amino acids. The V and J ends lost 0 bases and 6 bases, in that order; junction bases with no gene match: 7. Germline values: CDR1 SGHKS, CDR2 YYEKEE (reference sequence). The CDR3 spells CASSLADIAGDTQYF. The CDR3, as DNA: TGTGCCAGCAGCTTGGCCGACATAGCGGGTGATACGCAGTATTTT.

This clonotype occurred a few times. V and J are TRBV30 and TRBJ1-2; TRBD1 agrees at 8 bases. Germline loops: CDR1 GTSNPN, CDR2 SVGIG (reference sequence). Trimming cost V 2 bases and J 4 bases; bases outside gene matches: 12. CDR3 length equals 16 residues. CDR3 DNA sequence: TGTGCCTGGAGTTTTAGGACAGGGAGGAGGGTCTATGGCTACACCTTC. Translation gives CAWSFRTGRRVYGYTF. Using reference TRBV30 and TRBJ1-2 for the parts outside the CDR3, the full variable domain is SQTIHQWPATLVQPVGSPLSLECTVEGTSNPNLYWYRQAAGRGLQLLFYSVGIGQISSEVPQNLSASRPQDRQFILSSKKLLLSDSGFYLCAWSFRTGRRVYGYTFGSGTRLTVV.

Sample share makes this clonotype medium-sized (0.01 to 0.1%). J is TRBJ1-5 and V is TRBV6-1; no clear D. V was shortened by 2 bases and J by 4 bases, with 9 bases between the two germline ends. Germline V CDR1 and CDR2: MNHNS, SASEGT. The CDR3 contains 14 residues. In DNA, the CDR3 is TGTGCCAGCAGTGAATCTTCGAGGAATCAGCCCCAGCATTTT. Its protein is CASSESSRNQPQHF.

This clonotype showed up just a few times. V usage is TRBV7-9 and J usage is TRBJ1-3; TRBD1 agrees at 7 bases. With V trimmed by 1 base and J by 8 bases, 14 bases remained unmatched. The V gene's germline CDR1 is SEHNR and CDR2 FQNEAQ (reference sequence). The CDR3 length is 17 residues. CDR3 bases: TGTGCCAGCAGCTTAGAGAGAGGGGGCGCCTTTGGCTACACCATATATTTT. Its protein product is CASSLERGGAFGYTIYF.

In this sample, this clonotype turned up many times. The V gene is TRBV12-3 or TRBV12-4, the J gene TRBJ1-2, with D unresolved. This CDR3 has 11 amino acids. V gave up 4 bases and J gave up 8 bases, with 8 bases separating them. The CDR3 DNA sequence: TGTGCCAGCAGTTCCCGGGAAGGCTACACCTTC. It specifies CASSSREGYTF.

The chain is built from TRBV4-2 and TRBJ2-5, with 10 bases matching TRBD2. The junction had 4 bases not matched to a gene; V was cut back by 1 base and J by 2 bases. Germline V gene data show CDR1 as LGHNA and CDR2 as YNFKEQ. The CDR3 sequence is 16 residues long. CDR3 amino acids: CASSQVLAGEQETQYF. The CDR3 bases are TGTGCCAGCAGCCAAGTCCTAGCGGGGGAACAAGAGACCCAGTACTTC.

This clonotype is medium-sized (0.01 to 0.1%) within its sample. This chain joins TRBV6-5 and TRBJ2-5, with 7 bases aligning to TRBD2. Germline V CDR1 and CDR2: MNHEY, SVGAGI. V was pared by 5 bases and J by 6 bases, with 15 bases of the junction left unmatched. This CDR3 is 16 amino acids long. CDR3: CASSPAAGVTKKTQYF. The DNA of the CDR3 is TGTGCCAGCAGTCCCGCGGCGGGGGTAACCAAGAAGACCCAGTACTTC.

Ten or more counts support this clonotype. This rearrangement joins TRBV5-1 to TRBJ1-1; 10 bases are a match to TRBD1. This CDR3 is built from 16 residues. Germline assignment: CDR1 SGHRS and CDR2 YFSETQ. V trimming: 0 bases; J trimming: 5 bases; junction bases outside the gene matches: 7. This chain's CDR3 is CASSLAPGQGMTEAFF. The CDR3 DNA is TGCGCCAGCAGCTTGGCTCCGGGACAGGGGATGACTGAAGCTTTCTTT.

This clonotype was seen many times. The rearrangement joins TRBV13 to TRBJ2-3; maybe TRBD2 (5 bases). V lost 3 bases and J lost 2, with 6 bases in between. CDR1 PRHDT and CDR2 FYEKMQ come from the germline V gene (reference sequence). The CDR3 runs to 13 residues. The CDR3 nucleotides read TGTGCCAGCAGCTTGGACTTCACAGATACGCAGTATTTT. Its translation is CASSLDFTDTQYF.

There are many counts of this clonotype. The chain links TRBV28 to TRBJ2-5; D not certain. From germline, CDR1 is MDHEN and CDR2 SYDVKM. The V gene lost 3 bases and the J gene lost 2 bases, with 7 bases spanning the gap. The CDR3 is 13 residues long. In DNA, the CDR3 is TGTGCCAGCAGTTTTTCCGGGCAAGAGACCCAGTACTTC. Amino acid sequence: CASSFSGQETQYF.

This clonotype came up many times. The CDR3 reads CASSQDTRTSGNTGELFF. In nucleotides, the CDR3 is TGTGCCAGCAGCCAAGATACCCGGACTAGCGGGAACACCGGGGAGCTGTTTTTT. This chain joins TRBV3-1 and TRBJ2-2; 10 bases line up with TRBD2. The V gene's germline CDR1 is LGHDT and CDR2 YNNKEL (reference sequence). V was pared by 0 bases and J by 1 base, with 5 bases of the junction left unmatched. This CDR3 has 18 amino acids.

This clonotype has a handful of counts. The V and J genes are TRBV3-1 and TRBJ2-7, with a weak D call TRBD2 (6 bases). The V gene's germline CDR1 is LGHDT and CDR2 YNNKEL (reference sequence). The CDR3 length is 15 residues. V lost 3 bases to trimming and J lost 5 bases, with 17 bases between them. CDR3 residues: CASSHLSRGIHEQYF. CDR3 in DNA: TGTGCCAGCAGCCACCTTTCCCGGGGGATCCACGAGCAGTACTTC.